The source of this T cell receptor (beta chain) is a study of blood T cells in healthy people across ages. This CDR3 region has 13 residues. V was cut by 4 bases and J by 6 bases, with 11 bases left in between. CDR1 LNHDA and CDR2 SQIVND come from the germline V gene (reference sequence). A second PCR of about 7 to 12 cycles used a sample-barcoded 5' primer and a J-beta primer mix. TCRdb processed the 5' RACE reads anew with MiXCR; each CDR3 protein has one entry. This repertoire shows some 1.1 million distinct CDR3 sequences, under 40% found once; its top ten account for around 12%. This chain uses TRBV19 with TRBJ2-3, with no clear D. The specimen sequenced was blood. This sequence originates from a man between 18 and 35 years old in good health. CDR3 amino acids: CASSSTESDTQYF. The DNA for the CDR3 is TGTGCCAGTAGTAGTACAGAGTCGGATACGCAGTATTTT.